This TCR beta chain originates from a study of blood T cell repertoires in COVID-19. The overall study: Italy, Spain and the United States were the sources of the convalescent and acute COVID-19 samples.

Assay used: immunoSEQ multiplex PCR; TCRdb lists only in-frame clones, some missing. The data show 68,000 or so clones, approximately 89% seen once. V shed 6 bases and J shed 5 bases, with 17 bases lying between them. This CDR3 contains 15 residues. CDR1 and CDR2 from the germline V gene are LGHNT and FRNRAP. This clone was seen more than once but under ten times. The chain has TRBV12-5 and TRBJ1-5; D is unclear. Specimen: peripheral blood. The receptor's source is a woman in her 70s with acute or convalescent COVID-19. The CDR3 DNA reads as TGTGCTAGTGGGGACGACAAGGAGGGTTATCAGCCCCAGCATTTT. The encoded protein is CASGDDKEGYQPQHF.